The 17 T cell receptor beta chains in this list originate from one sample, sequenced in a study of response to subunit inactivated influenza vaccine. TCRdb passed the RT-PCR reads through MiXCR, listing each CDR3 protein once. The sample includes approximately 570,000 distinct CDR3 sequences, under 9% of them seen just once. Sequencing used PBMCs from blood, obtained roughly 24 months after vaccination. All receptors derive from a man aged 50-75 years who received an inactivated influenza vaccine.

This clonotype has more than one count but fewer than ten. The V gene is TRBV12-3 or TRBV12-4, the J gene TRBJ2-7; D perhaps matches TRBD1 (6 bases). CDR3 length: 15 residues. V was pared by 0 bases and J by 0 bases, with 9 bases between. CDR3 coding DNA: TGTGCCAGCAGTTTAGCGGGGGCCCTCTCCTACGAGCAGTACTTC. Its translation is CASSLAGALSYEQYF.

This clonotype was counted ten times or more. V and J are TRBV29-1 and TRBJ2-7; 7 bases align to TRBD2. The CDR3 runs to 16 residues. With V trimmed by 1 base and J by 4 bases, 13 bases remained unmatched. Germline V gene data show CDR1 as SQVTM and CDR2 as ANQGSEA. CDR3 protein: CSVEGVDQGGGYEQYF. DNA of the CDR3: TGCAGCGTTGAAGGAGTCGACCAGGGCGGGGGATACGAGCAGTACTTC.

This clonotype has at least ten counts. V gene TRBV13 combines with J gene TRBJ2-5; the D gene could be TRBD1 or TRBD2 (5 bases each). This CDR3 has 17 amino acids. V was clipped by 8 bases and J by 0 bases, with 22 bases between them. Germline lookup yields CDR1 PRHDT and CDR2 FYEKMQ (reference sequence). Here the CDR3 DNA reads TGTGCCAGCGAGGAAGGTAGTCCGGGACGGCACCAAGAGACCCAGTACTTC. Amino acid sequence: CASEEGSPGRHQETQYF.

This clonotype was counted a few times. This chain joins TRBV3-1 and TRBJ1-1, with a weak D call TRBD1 (6 bases). V lost 4 bases and J lost 5, with 20 bases in between. The germline gives CDR1 LGHDT, CDR2 YNNKEL (reference sequence). The CDR3 has 16 residues. The CDR3 DNA follows: TGTGCCAGCAGCCGGGCAGGGGATTTGAGATGGACTGAAGCTTTCTTT. Amino acid sequence: CASSRAGDLRWTEAFF.

The chain links TRBV10-3 to TRBJ1-1, with 8 bases that match TRBD1. Germline CDR1 and CDR2: ENHRY and SYGVKD. The CDR3 is made up of 15 amino acids. The V and J ends lost 7 bases and 0 bases, in that order; junction bases with no gene match: 7. CDR3 amino acids: CAIKSRTGMNTEAFF. Here the CDR3 DNA reads TGTGCCATCAAATCTAGGACAGGGATGAACACTGAAGCTTTCTTT.

This clonotype was detected many times. This chain uses TRBV5-1 with TRBJ2-3; 13 bases line up with TRBD2. From germline, CDR1 is SGHRS and CDR2 YFSETQ. There are 19 residues in the CDR3. V lost 0 bases, J lost 2 bases, and 9 bases stayed unmatched. Here the CDR3 reads CASSLVGPGLAGHTDTQYF. CDR3 bases: TGCGCCAGCAGCTTGGTGGGTCCGGGACTAGCGGGACACACAGATACGCAGTATTTT.

The sample holds a few counts of this clonotype. The rearrangement joins TRBV6-5 to TRBJ2-3; TRBD2 matches at 16 bases. The junction had 4 bases not matched to a gene; V was cut back by 0 bases and J by 4 bases. The CDR3 loop spans 18 amino acids. CDR1 and CDR2 from the germline V gene are MNHEY and SVGAGI. The CDR3 DNA sequence: TGTGCCAGCAGTTACTCAGGGACTAGCGGGAGGGCCCCAGATACGCAGTATTTT. Encoded protein: CASSYSGTSGRAPDTQYF.

In this sample, this clonotype turned up once. V and J are TRBV12-3 or TRBV12-4 and TRBJ2-4; 7 bases fit TRBD2. Losses at the gene ends were 8 bases for V and 0 bases for J; bases not matched to a gene: 16. CDR3 length: 18 amino acids. CDR3 amino acids: CASSPEGLAVTAKNIQYF. DNA of the CDR3: TGTGCCAGCTCTCCTGAGGGGCTAGCGGTTACAGCCAAAAACATTCAGTACTTC.

The chain carries TRBV27 and TRBJ2-7; 11 positions agree with TRBD2. Trimming took 9 bases from V and 7 from J; bases not matched to a gene: 14. The germline V gene encodes CDR1 MNHEY and CDR2 SMNVEV (reference sequence). The CDR3 runs to 15 residues. The CDR3 region is CASRPSGRPAGEQYF. In DNA, the CDR3 is TGTGCCAGTAGGCCTAGCGGGAGGCCGGCGGGTGAGCAGTACTTC.

This chain joins TRBV2 and TRBJ2-7, with D uncertain. Germline V lookup: CDR1 SNHLY, CDR2 FYNNEI. Trimming removed 4 bases at V and 0 bases at J, with 7 bases between. This CDR3 region has 13 residues. CDR3 sequence reads: CASSVTDSYEQYF. As DNA, the CDR3 is TGTGCCAGCAGTGTAACAGACTCCTACGAGCAGTACTTC.

Notes on this clonotype: Given a much more abundant clone one base away, this may be a read error. The V call is TRBV10-3, the J call TRBJ2-7, with 9 bases aligning to TRBD1. The CDR3 is 13 amino acids. V lost 5 bases and J lost 3; bases outside the gene matches: 2. Germline V gives CDR1 ENHRY, CDR2 SYGVKD. CDR3 in DNA: TGTGCCATCAGTTCGGGACAGGGCTACGAGCAGTACTTC. Translating gives CAISSGQGYEQYF.

This clonotype came up many times. The V and J genes are TRBV7-2 and TRBJ2-3, with 10 bases identical to TRBD1. V trimming: 5 bases; J trimming: 7 bases; junction bases outside the gene matches: 12. The germline V gene has CDR1 SGHTA and CDR2 FQGNSA. The CDR3 is 16 amino acids. CDR3 nucleotides: TGTGCCAGCAGCCCCTCCGGGACAGGGGAGTATAATACGCAGTATTTT. This translates into CASSPSGTGEYNTQYF.

This clonotype has only a few counts. The rearrangement joins TRBV20-1 to TRBJ2-7, with D possibly being TRBD1 (7 bases). Germline CDR1 and CDR2: DFQATT and SNEGSKA (reference sequence). Trimming pared 1 base from V and 3 bases from J, leaving 13 bases between. The CDR3 totals 14 residues. CDR3 loop: CSARVGGGGYEQYF. CDR3 sequence (DNA): TGCAGTGCTAGAGTAGGAGGGGGCGGCTACGAGCAGTACTTC.

The genes are TRBV4-1 and TRBJ1-2, with D possibly matching TRBD1 (6 bases). Germline CDR1 and CDR2: MGHRA and YSYEKL. The CDR3 is 17 amino acids. Trimming took 4 bases from V and 1 from J, leaving 19 bases between them. CDR3 sequence reads: CASSPLQGRRGNYGYTF. The CDR3 DNA reads as TGCGCCAGCAGCCCCCTACAGGGTAGGAGGGGTAACTATGGCTACACCTTC.

This clonotype has at least ten counts. This chain uses TRBV20-1 with TRBJ1-4; 7 positions match TRBD1. The junction had 4 bases not matched to a gene; V was cut back by 7 bases and J by 5 bases. The CDR3 is 12 amino acids. Germline CDR1 and CDR2: DFQATT and SNEGSKA (reference sequence). In nucleotides, the CDR3 is TGCAGTGTGAGGGGGCCCAATGAAAAACTGTTTTTT. As protein: CSVRGPNEKLFF.

This rearrangement joins TRBV5-1 to TRBJ1-6; D gene unclear. The V gene lost 1 base and the J gene lost 5 bases, with 10 bases spanning the gap. In germline, CDR1 is SGHRS, CDR2 YFSETQ. The CDR3 contains 15 residues. The CDR3, as DNA: TGCGCCAGCAGCTTGTCGGCGGAAAATAATTCACCCCTCCACTTT. Protein: CASSLSAENNSPLHF.

This clonotype was counted a few times. The CDR3 protein is CASSQGTGPVMRTEAFF. In DNA, the CDR3 is TGTGCCAGCAGCCAGGGTACAGGGCCAGTGATGAGGACTGAAGCTTTCTTT. V gene TRBV7-9 combines with J gene TRBJ1-1; D perhaps matches TRBD1 (6 bases). In germline, CDR1 is SEHNR, CDR2 FQNEAQ (reference sequence). The CDR3 covers 17 residues. Trimming left V 5 bases short and J 5 bases short, with 24 bases between.